The next 19 T cell receptor beta chains were all read from a single sample in a study of CD8+CD57+ T cells in acquired aplastic anemia. Genomic DNA was employed as the template in profiling TCR beta VDJ and CDR3. MiXCR, run by TCRdb on the reads, gives a single entry per CDR3 protein. Of 200,000 to 250,000 distinct CDR3 sequences listed, more than 45% are singletons. It was patients with CD8+CD57+ cell expansion by flow cytometry who were chosen for sequencing. Specimen: sorted CD4+, CD8+, or CD8+CD57+ T cells (not recorded which) from PBMCs. Every receptor here comes from a human donor with aplastic anemia.

V and J are TRBV19 and TRBJ2-7; D possibly matches TRBD1 or TRBD2 (5 bases each). From germline, CDR1 is LNHDA and CDR2 SQIVND (reference sequence). The CDR3 covers 15 residues. V was clipped by 3 bases and J by 1 base, with 13 bases between them. The CDR3 spells CASSMGRQKSYEQYF. The CDR3 bases are TGTGCCAGTAGTATGGGACGTCAGAAATCCTACGAGCAGTACTTC.

V gene TRBV10-1 combines with J gene TRBJ1-1; D call uncertain. Germline V gives CDR1 WNHNN, CDR2 SYGVQD (reference sequence). The CDR3 totals 15 residues. V gave up 0 bases and J gave up 1 base, with 9 bases separating them. CDR3 coding DNA: TGCGCCAGCAGTGAGTCGGCGACGGGGAACACTGAAGCTTTCTTT. Residues: CASSESATGNTEAFF.

This chain connects TRBV6-4 to TRBJ1-5, with 7 nucleotides matching TRBD1. CDR1 is MRHNA and CDR2 is SNTAGT in the germline V gene. Trimming cost V 5 bases and J 5 bases; bases outside gene matches: 9. The CDR3 spans 15 residues. DNA of the CDR3: TGTGCCAGCAGTTTAGGGGGCAGGTTATATCAGCCCCAGCATTTT. This gives the protein CASSLGGRLYQPQHF.

This clonotype was recorded at least ten times. The chain couples TRBV7-9 to TRBJ2-2; D unclear. This CDR3 spans 11 amino acids. Germline values: CDR1 SEHNR, CDR2 FQNEAQ (reference sequence). V dropped 6 bases and J dropped 5 bases, with 4 bases sitting between them. For the CDR3, the DNA is TGTGCCAGCAGTCGAACCGGGGAGCTGTTTTTT. This codes for CASSRTGELFF.

The CDR3 loop reads CSVVTGRGRSTGELFF. The CDR3 DNA reads as TGCAGCGTTGTAACGGGCAGGGGGCGTTCAACCGGGGAGCTGTTTTTT. V usage is TRBV29-1 and J usage is TRBJ2-2, with 8 nucleotides matching TRBD1. The CDR3 consists of 16 residues. The ends lost 4 bases at V and 5 bases at J; junction bases unmatched: 12. Germline V gene data show CDR1 as SQVTM and CDR2 as ANQGSEA.

This clonotype was found a few times. The chain is built from TRBV11-2 and TRBJ1-3; D is ambiguous. V lost 2 bases, J lost 0 bases, and 5 bases lay in between. Per the germline V gene, CDR1 is SGHAT and CDR2 is FQNNGV. The CDR3 consists of 14 residues. Here the CDR3 reads CASSLLSSGNTIYF. Here the CDR3 DNA reads TGTGCCAGCAGCTTATTAAGCTCTGGAAACACCATATATTTT.

This rearrangement joins TRBV10-3 to TRBJ2-3; 8 bases agree with TRBD1. V dropped 9 bases and J dropped 3; count of bases not matched to a gene: 17. The length of the CDR3 is 17 residues. The germline gives CDR1 ENHRY, CDR2 SYGVKD. The CDR3 DNA reads TGTGCCATAAAGGGTCAGGGGGCGGAGACATCTACAGATACGCAGTATTTT. Translation gives CAIKGQGAETSTDTQYF.

The J gene is TRBJ1-6, the V gene TRBV20-1, with 7 bases fitting TRBD1. The CDR3 length is 14 residues. Germline loops: CDR1 DFQATT, CDR2 SNEGSKA (reference sequence). V shed 1 base and J 9 bases; nucleotides not matched to a gene: 6. CDR3 coding DNA: TGCAGTGCTAGAGGACAGGGATTAGGTTCACCCCTCCACTTT. Its protein is CSARGQGLGSPLHF.

V and J are TRBV10-1 and TRBJ2-1; D is perhaps TRBD2 (6 bases). CDR1 WNHNN and CDR2 SYGVQD come from the germline V gene (reference sequence). The CDR3 loop spans 15 amino acids. Trimming left V 4 bases short and J 7 bases short, with 17 bases between. The CDR3 is CASSVGSGFGNEQFF. The CDR3 DNA reads TGCGCCAGCAGTGTGGGTAGCGGTTTCGGGAATGAGCAGTTCTTC.

J is TRBJ2-5 and V is TRBV6-6; TRBD1 aligns across 7 bases. CDR3 length: 11 residues. The V gene end was trimmed by 4 bases and the J gene end by 9 bases; junction bases not matched to a gene: 2. The germline V gene has CDR1 MNHNY and CDR2 SVGAGI (reference sequence). CDR3 DNA sequence: TGTGCCAGCAGTTTCGACAGGGCCCAGTACTTC. Protein: CASSFDRAQYF.

The chain combines TRBV2 with TRBJ1-2; 8 bases agree with TRBD1. The germline V gene encodes CDR1 SNHLY and CDR2 FYNNEI. This CDR3 is built from 15 residues. J was trimmed by 2 bases and V by 6 bases; bases with no gene match: 8. CDR3 region: CASRQDRGANYGYTF. The CDR3, as DNA: TGTGCCAGCAGGCAAGACAGGGGCGCGAACTATGGCTACACCTTC. The variable domain in full, with the rest retrieved from reference TRBV2 and TRBJ1-2, is EPEVTQTPSHQVTQMGQEVILRCVPISNHLYFYWYRQILGQKVEFLVSFYNNEISEKSEIFDDQFSVERPDGSNFTLKIRSTKLEDSAMYFCASRQDRGANYGYTFGSGTRLTVV.

Here the CDR3 reads CASKRGSTDTQYF. The CDR3 nucleotides are TGTGCCAGCAAACGCGGTAGCACAGATACGCAGTATTTT. The chain employs TRBV25-1 and TRBJ2-3; no firm D call. The CDR3 covers 13 residues. Germline CDR1 and CDR2: MGHDK and SYGVNS. The germline V and J ends were trimmed by 7 bases and 0 bases, with 8 bases remaining between them.

This clonotype appeared once. The chain links TRBV20-1 to TRBJ1-1; D possibly corresponds to TRBD1 (6 bases). The V gene lost 4 bases and the J gene lost 12 bases, with 15 bases spanning the gap. CDR1 is DFQATT and CDR2 is SNEGSKA in the germline V gene (reference sequence). This CDR3 contains 11 residues. In DNA form, the CDR3 reads TGCAGTGCTATTTCACAGGGAGGAACTTTCTTT. Protein product: CSAISQGGTFF.

The table lists this clonotype with many counts. J is TRBJ2-7 and V is TRBV20-1; 9 positions agree with TRBD2. The V gene end was trimmed by 3 bases and the J gene end by 1 base; junction bases not matched to a gene: 4. The CDR3 is made up of 14 amino acids. Germline CDR1 DFQATT, CDR2 SNEGSKA (reference sequence). The CDR3 protein is CSASFAGGSYEQYF. The CDR3 DNA reads as TGCAGTGCTAGTTTTGCGGGAGGGTCCTACGAGCAGTACTTC.

The V gene is TRBV6-6, the J gene TRBJ1-1; D call uncertain. The CDR3 is made up of 12 amino acids. Germline V gene lookup returns CDR1 MNHNY and CDR2 SVGAGI (reference sequence). The V end was cut by 8 bases, the J end by 4 bases, with 11 bases between. The CDR3 sequence is CASGEQGTEAFF. Written as DNA, the CDR3 is TGTGCCAGCGGTGAACAAGGCACTGAAGCTTTCTTT.

The J gene is TRBJ1-5, the V gene TRBV20-1; D call uncertain. Germline CDR1 is DFQATT and CDR2 is SNEGSKA (reference sequence). This CDR3 is 14 amino acids long. Deletions cut 0 bases from V and 7 bases from J, with 13 bases between. CDR3 DNA: TGCAGTGCTAGAGATCCGCGGGAGGACCAGCCCCAGCATTTT. It encodes CSARDPREDQPQHF.

This clonotype appeared a few times. This may stem from a read error, because a much larger clone lies one nucleotide away. This chain links TRBV10-2 with TRBJ1-5, with unresolved D. Deletions cut 6 bases from V and 4 bases from J, with 16 bases between. The CDR3 has 15 residues. The germline V gene has CDR1 WSHSY and CDR2 SAAADI. The CDR3 reads CASRERSGGNQPQHF. The CDR3 region has the DNA TGCGCCAGCAGAGAAAGGTCAGGCGGAAATCAGCCCCAGCATTTT.

The chain carries TRBV20-1 and TRBJ2-3; TRBD2 agrees at 8 bases. The CDR3 contains 17 residues. Germline CDR1 reads DFQATT; CDR2 reads SNEGSKA (reference sequence). Trimming cost V 1 base and J 6 bases; bases outside gene matches: 15. In DNA form, the CDR3 reads TGCAGTGCTAGAGGAGCCATAACGGGAGGGGGATGGGATACGCAGTATTTT. It translates to CSARGAITGGGWDTQYF.

This rearrangement joins TRBV7-9 to TRBJ2-1, with D perhaps matching TRBD2 (6 bases). The CDR3 length is 17 residues. The V end lost 7 bases, the J end lost 8 bases, and 27 bases lay between the germline ends. Looked up from germline, CDR1 is SEHNR and CDR2 is FQNEAQ (reference sequence). CDR3 loop: CASNARTNGAPGYEQFF. The CDR3 DNA reads TGTGCCAGCAACGCCCGGACTAACGGAGCCCCGGGGTATGAGCAGTTCTTC.